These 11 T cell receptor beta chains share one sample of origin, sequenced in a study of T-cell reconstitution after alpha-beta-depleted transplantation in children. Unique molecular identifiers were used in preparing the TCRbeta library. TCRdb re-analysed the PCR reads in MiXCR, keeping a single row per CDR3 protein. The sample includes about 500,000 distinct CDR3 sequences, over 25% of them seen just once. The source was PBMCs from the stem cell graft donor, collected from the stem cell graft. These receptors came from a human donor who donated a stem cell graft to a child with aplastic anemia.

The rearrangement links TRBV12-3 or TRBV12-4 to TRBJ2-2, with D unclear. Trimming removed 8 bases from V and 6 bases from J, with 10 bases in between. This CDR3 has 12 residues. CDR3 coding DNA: TGTGCCAGCGGTCCCCCGGCCGGGGAGCTGTTTTTT. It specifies CASGPPAGELFF.

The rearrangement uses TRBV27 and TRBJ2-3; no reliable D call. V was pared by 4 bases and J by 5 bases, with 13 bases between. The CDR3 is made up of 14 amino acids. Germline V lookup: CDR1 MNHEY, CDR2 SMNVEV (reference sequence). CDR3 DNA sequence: TGTGCCAGCAGTTCCCCCACCTTGGGAGATACGCAGTATTTT. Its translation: CASSSPTLGDTQYF.

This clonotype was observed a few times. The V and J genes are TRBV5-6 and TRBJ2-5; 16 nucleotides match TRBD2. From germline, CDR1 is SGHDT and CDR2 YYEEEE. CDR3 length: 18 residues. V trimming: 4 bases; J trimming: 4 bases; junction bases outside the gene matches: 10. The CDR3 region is CASSREGLAGGRGETQYF. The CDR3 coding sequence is TGTGCCAGCAGCCGGGAGGGACTAGCGGGAGGGCGTGGAGAGACCCAGTACTTC.

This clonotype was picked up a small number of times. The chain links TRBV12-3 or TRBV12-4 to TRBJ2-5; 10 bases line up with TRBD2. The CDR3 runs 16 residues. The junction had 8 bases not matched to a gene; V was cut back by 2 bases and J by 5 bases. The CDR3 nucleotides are TGTGCCAGCAGTTTAATGGCTAGCGGGAGCGGGGAGACCCAGTACTTC. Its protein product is CASSLMASGSGETQYF.

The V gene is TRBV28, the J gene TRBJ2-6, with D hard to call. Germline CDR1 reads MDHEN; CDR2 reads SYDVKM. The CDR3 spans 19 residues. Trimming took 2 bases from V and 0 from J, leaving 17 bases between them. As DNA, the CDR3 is TGTGCCAGCAGTTTAAGTCTATCAGGACGAAGCTCTGGGGCCAACGTCCTGACTTTC. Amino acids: CASSLSLSGRSSGANVLTF.

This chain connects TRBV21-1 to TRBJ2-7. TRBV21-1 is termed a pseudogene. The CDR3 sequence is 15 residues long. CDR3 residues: CASSKEGQDSYEQYF. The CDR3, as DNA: TGTGCCAGCAGCAAAGAAGGTCAGGACTCCTACGAGCAGTACTTC.

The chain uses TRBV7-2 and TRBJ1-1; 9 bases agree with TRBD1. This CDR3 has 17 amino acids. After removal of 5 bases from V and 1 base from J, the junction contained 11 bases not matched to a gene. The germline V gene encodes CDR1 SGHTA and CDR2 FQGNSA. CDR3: CASSPTGGAGGNTEAFF. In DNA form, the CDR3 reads TGTGCCAGCAGCCCTACAGGGGGCGCGGGCGGGAACACTGAAGCTTTCTTT.

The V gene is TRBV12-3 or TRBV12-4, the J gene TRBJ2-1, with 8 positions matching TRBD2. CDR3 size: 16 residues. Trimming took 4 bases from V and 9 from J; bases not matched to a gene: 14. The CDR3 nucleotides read TGTGCCAGCAGTTCGGTAGGGATAGCGGGAAAGCGTGAGCAGTTCTTC. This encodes CASSSVGIAGKREQFF.

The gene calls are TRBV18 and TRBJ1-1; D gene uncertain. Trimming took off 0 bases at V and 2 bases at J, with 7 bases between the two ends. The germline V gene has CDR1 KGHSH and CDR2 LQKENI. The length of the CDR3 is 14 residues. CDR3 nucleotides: TGTGCCAGCTCACCACCGGTGGTTAACACTGAAGCTTTCTTT. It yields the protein CASSPPVVNTEAFF. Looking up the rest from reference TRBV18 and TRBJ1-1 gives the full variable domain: NAGVMQNPRHLVRRRGQEARLRCSPMKGHSHVYWYRQLPEEGLKFMVYLQKENIIDESGMPKERFSAEFPKEGPSILRIQQVVRGDSAAYFCASSPPVVNTEAFFGQGTRLTVV.

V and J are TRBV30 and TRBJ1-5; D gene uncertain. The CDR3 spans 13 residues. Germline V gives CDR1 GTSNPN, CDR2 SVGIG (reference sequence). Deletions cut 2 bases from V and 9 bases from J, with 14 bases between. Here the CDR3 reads CAWSFTGLRPQHF. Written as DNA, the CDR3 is TGTGCCTGGAGTTTTACGGGGTTGAGGCCCCAGCATTTT. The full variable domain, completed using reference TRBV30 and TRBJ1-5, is SQTIHQWPATLVQPVGSPLSLECTVEGTSNPNLYWYRQAAGRGLQLLFYSVGIGQISSEVPQNLSASRPQDRQFILSSKKLLLSDSGFYLCAWSFTGLRPQHFGDGTRLSIL.

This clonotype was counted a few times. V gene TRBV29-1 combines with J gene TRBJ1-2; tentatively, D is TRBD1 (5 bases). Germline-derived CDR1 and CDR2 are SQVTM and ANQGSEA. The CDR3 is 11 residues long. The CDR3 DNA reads TGCAGTATGGGGGGAGTCAGCGGCTACACCTTC. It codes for CSMGGVSGYTF.